Below are 28 T cell receptor beta chains sequenced from a single sample in a study of CD8 T cells in Susac syndrome. The RNA input was about 0.5 to 1 ug, and it was reverse transcribed with random hexamers. TCRdb processed the immunoSEQ multiplex PCR reads anew with MiXCR; each CDR3 protein has one entry. The table includes 110,000 or so distinct CDR3 sequences, roughly 95% detected once. What was sequenced was CD4+ T cells from PBMCs. The receptor source for this set is a human donor in good health.

V is TRBV5-1 and J is TRBJ1-3, with D tentatively TRBD1 (6 bases). This CDR3 is built from 17 residues. V was trimmed by 0 bases and J by 0 bases, leaving 13 bases between them. CDR1 SGHRS and CDR2 YFSETQ come from the germline V gene. DNA of the CDR3: TGCGCCAGCAGCTTGGCCCGGGGGGCCTTCTCTGGAAACACCATATATTTT. Protein product: CASSLARGAFSGNTIYF. The full variable domain, with the rest looked up from reference TRBV5-1 and TRBJ1-3, is KAGVTQTPRYLIKTRGQQVTLSCSPISGHRSVSWYQQTPGQGLQFLFEYFSETQRNKGNFPGRFSGRQFSNSRSEMNVSTLELGDSALYLCASSLARGAFSGNTIYFGEGSWLTVV.

In this sample, this clonotype turned up a few times. CDR3 protein: CASSLAGGSTDTQYF. The CDR3 DNA sequence: TGTGCCAGCAGTCTCGCGGGAGGGAGCACAGATACGCAGTATTTT. The rearrangement links TRBV3-1 to TRBJ2-3, with 9 nucleotides matching TRBD2. The CDR3 is 15 amino acids. V shed 6 bases and J 0 bases; nucleotides not matched to a gene: 4. The V gene's germline CDR1 is LGHDT and CDR2 YNNKEL (reference sequence).

CDR3 nucleotide sequence: TGTGCCATCTCTGGCCCCCCGCTCAGCGTGCAAGAGACCCAGTACTTC. This sequence encodes CAISGPPLSVQETQYF. The chain carries TRBV10-3 and TRBJ2-5; D not resolved. Germline CDR1 is ENHRY and CDR2 is SYGVKD. The V end lost 8 bases, the J end lost 2 bases, and 21 bases lay between the germline ends. CDR3 length equals 16 residues.

Written as DNA, the CDR3 is TGTGCCAGCAGCCAGGTAGCGGGGACTCAAGAGACCCAGTACTTC. Translating gives CASSQVAGTQETQYF. The rearrangement links TRBV4-2 to TRBJ2-5; 8 bases agree with TRBD2. Per the germline V gene, CDR1 is LGHNA and CDR2 is YNFKEQ. The CDR3 sequence is 15 residues long. V dropped 3 bases and J dropped 2; count of bases not matched to a gene: 5.

V is TRBV28 and J is TRBJ1-2; 7 bases line up with TRBD1. CDR3 length equals 16 residues. Trimming cost V 1 base and J 3 bases; bases outside gene matches: 8. Germline-derived CDR1 and CDR2 are MDHEN and SYDVKM. DNA for the CDR3: TGTGCCAGCAGTTTATATTCACAGGGGCAAGACTATGGCTACACCTTC. Residues: CASSLYSQGQDYGYTF.

This clonotype has just one count. The chain carries TRBV19 and TRBJ2-6; D gene ambiguous. The germline V and J ends were trimmed by 5 bases and 0 bases, with 14 bases remaining between them. CDR3 length: 17 amino acids. Germline values: CDR1 LNHDA, CDR2 SQIVND (reference sequence). The chain's CDR3 is CASSPQPPLSGANVLTF. Written as DNA, the CDR3 is TGTGCCAGTAGTCCACAGCCCCCCCTCTCTGGGGCCAACGTCCTGACTTTC.

This chain connects TRBV4-2 to TRBJ1-5; tentative D call: TRBD1 (5 bases). Germline CDR1 LGHNA, CDR2 YNFKEQ. The V gene lost 0 bases and the J gene lost 7 bases, with 16 bases spanning the gap. The CDR3 totals 16 residues. CDR3 sequence: CASSQEGWGNGQPQHF. In nucleotides, the CDR3 is TGTGCCAGCAGCCAAGAGGGTTGGGGGAATGGACAGCCCCAGCATTTT.

The chain recombines TRBV11-2 with TRBJ2-3; the D gene could be TRBD1 or TRBD2 (6 bases each). CDR3 length: 16 amino acids. V was cut by 1 base and J by 6 bases, with 17 bases left in between. Germline loops: CDR1 SGHAT, CDR2 FQNNGV. Here the CDR3 reads CASSLAGAKVLDTQYF. The DNA of the CDR3 is TGTGCCAGCAGCTTAGCGGGGGCTAAGGTCCTGGATACGCAGTATTTT. The variable domain in full, completed from reference TRBV11-2 and TRBJ2-3, reads EAGVAQSPRYKIIEKRQSVAFWCNPISGHATLYWYQQILGQGPKLLIQFQNNGVVDDSQLPKDRFSAERLKGVDSTLKIQPAKLEDSAVYLCASSLAGAKVLDTQYFGPGTRLTVL.

The rearrangement joins TRBV28 to TRBJ2-7, with 10 bases matching TRBD2. From germline, CDR1 is MDHEN and CDR2 SYDVKM. V shed 6 bases, J shed 4 bases, and the junction held 6 bases outside the gene matches. The CDR3 loop spans 14 amino acids. For the CDR3, the DNA is TGTGCCAGCAGACCCACACTAGCGGGATACGAGCAGTACTTC. It codes for CASRPTLAGYEQYF.

The chain recombines TRBV19 with TRBJ2-6; D perhaps matches TRBD2 (6 bases). Trimming left V 0 bases short and J 12 bases short, with 9 bases between. This CDR3 is built from 13 residues. Germline CDR1 reads LNHDA; CDR2 reads SQIVND (reference sequence). DNA of the CDR3: TGTGCCAGTAGTATAGATCTGGAGGGCGTCCTGACTTTC. This sequence encodes CASSIDLEGVLTF.

The V and J genes are TRBV15 and TRBJ2-6; the D gene is possibly TRBD1 (6 bases). The CDR3 extends over 17 amino acids. Germline V gene sequence: CDR1 LNHNV, CDR2 YYDKDF (reference sequence). V was trimmed by 1 base and J by 0 bases, leaving 10 bases between them. CDR3 region: CATSRGGQNSGANVLTF. The CDR3 region has the DNA TGTGCCACCAGCAGAGGGGGGCAAAACTCTGGGGCCAACGTCCTGACTTTC. Together with reference TRBV15 and TRBJ2-6, the CDR3 gives the full variable domain: DAMVIQNPRYQVTQFGKPVTLSCSQTLNHNVMYWYQQKSSQAPKLLFHYYDKDFNNEADTPDNFQSRRPNTSFCFLDIRSPGLGDTAMYLCATSRGGQNSGANVLTFGAGSRLTVL.

The chain couples TRBV5-1 to TRBJ2-7; D call uncertain. The V gene's germline CDR1 is SGHRS and CDR2 YFSETQ. With 2 bases removed from V and 2 bases from J, the gap between germline ends came to 8 bases. This CDR3 is 13 amino acids long. The CDR3 is CASSFSETYEQYF. DNA of the CDR3: TGCGCCAGCAGCTTCTCCGAAACCTACGAGCAGTACTTC.

The gene calls are TRBV7-8 and TRBJ1-6; a weak D match, TRBD1 (5 bases). This CDR3 is built from 15 residues. Trimming took 1 base from V and 9 from J, leaving 13 bases between them. The germline V gene encodes CDR1 SGHVS and CDR2 FQNEAQ. The CDR3 sequence is CASSLETGYFSPLHF. The CDR3 DNA reads TGTGCCAGCAGCTTAGAAACAGGTTACTTTTCACCCCTCCACTTT.

The chain combines TRBV12-3 or TRBV12-4 with TRBJ2-5; 7 bases map to TRBD2. The V gene end was trimmed by 6 bases and the J gene end by 5 bases; junction bases not matched to a gene: 6. The CDR3 is 13 residues long. DNA for the CDR3: TGTGCCAGCAGGAGGGGAGGGGTGGAGACCCAGTACTTC. This encodes CASRRGGVETQYF.

The chain is built from TRBV7-9 and TRBJ2-7, with D possibly TRBD1 on 6 matching bases. CDR3 length: 15 residues. The V gene lost 2 bases and the J gene lost 0 bases, with 11 bases spanning the gap. CDR1 is SEHNR and CDR2 is FQNEAQ in the germline V gene (reference sequence). DNA of the CDR3: TGTGCCAGCAGCTTATATTCGGACAGCTCCTACGAGCAGTACTTC. This encodes CASSLYSDSSYEQYF.

The chain joins TRBV29-1 to TRBJ2-5; D might be TRBD2 (5 bases). Germline assignment: CDR1 SQVTM and CDR2 ANQGSEA. The CDR3 is made up of 15 amino acids. Deletions cut 0 bases from V and 5 bases from J, with 16 bases between. The CDR3 spells CSVEDGIQPGETQYF. The CDR3 DNA reads as TGCAGCGTTGAAGATGGGATCCAACCGGGGGAGACCCAGTACTTC.

This clonotype came up once. The chain carries TRBV24-1 and TRBJ2-1; 9 nucleotides line up with TRBD2. The trim removed 4 bases at V and 6 bases at J, leaving 12 bases unmatched. The germline CDR1 and CDR2 sequences are KGHDR and SFDVKD. This CDR3 is 17 amino acids long. The CDR3 nucleotides read TGTGCCACCAGTGACCGAAAATCCGGGACTAGCCCCAATGAGCAGTTCTTC. Translating it yields CATSDRKSGTSPNEQFF.

The gene calls are TRBV18 and TRBJ2-7, with D perhaps TRBD1 (6 bases). This CDR3 is built from 15 residues. Trimming took off 2 bases at V and 1 base at J, with 12 bases between the two ends. Germline CDR1 KGHSH, CDR2 LQKENI. In DNA form, the CDR3 reads TGTGCCAGCTCACCATTGAACAGGGTTTCCTACGAGCAGTACTTC. The encoded protein is CASSPLNRVSYEQYF.

The chain employs TRBV6-5 and TRBJ1-1; TRBD1 is a possible D gene (5 bases). The germline V gene has CDR1 MNHEY and CDR2 SVGAGI. This CDR3 region has 15 residues. V was pared by 1 base and J by 0 bases, with 9 bases between. The CDR3 reads CASSYYRDVNTEAFF. CDR3 coding DNA: TGTGCCAGCAGTTACTACCGGGACGTGAACACTGAAGCTTTCTTT.

On this clonotype: Germline is not matched at one junction end, which may reflect a read error. The chain combines TRBV3-1 with TRBJ2-7; 11 bases align to TRBD2. Germline V gives CDR1 LGHDT, CDR2 YNNKEL (reference sequence). CDR3 length: 14 residues. CDR3 sequence: CASSYGLAGGESSF. The DNA of the CDR3 is TGTGCCAGCAGCTACGGACTAGCGGGCGGGGAGTCGAGCTTC.

The chain combines TRBV6-6 with TRBJ1-4, with D uncertain. This CDR3 is 12 amino acids long. Germline CDR1 and CDR2: MNHNY and SVGAGI (reference sequence). The V end lost 4 bases, the J end lost 7 bases, and 7 bases lay between the germline ends. CDR3 in amino acids: CASSSQAEKLFF. The CDR3 bases are TGTGCCAGCAGTTCCCAGGCTGAAAAACTGTTTTTT.

The J gene is TRBJ2-2, the V gene TRBV20-1; D may be TRBD2 (5 bases). The CDR3 loop spans 11 amino acids. Looked up from germline, CDR1 is DFQATT and CDR2 is SNEGSKA (reference sequence). CDR3: CSVLGTGELFF. The CDR3 DNA follows: TGCAGCGTACTAGGCACCGGGGAGCTGTTTTTT.

The CDR3, as DNA: TGTGCCAGCAGCTTCCAAGGGGAAGAGACCCAGTACTTC. Translation: CASSFQGEETQYF. V and J are TRBV11-2 and TRBJ2-5, with TRBD1 as a possible D gene (5 bases). CDR1 and CDR2 (germline): SGHAT, FQNNGV. The CDR3 totals 13 residues. V was cut by 3 bases and J by 3 bases, with 8 bases left in between.

The rearrangement joins TRBV3-1 to TRBJ2-1; TRBD1 is a possible D gene (5 bases). V lost 6 bases, J lost 10 bases, and 10 bases lay in between. Germline assignment: CDR1 LGHDT and CDR2 YNNKEL (reference sequence). The CDR3 runs 11 residues. CDR3 nucleotides: TGTGCCAGCAGAGGGGCATGGGAGCAGTTCTTC. Amino acids: CASRGAWEQFF.

In DNA, the CDR3 is TGTGCCAGCGAACAGTCCACCACAGATACGCAGTATTTT. Translated: CASEQSTTDTQYF. The rearrangement links TRBV25-1 to TRBJ2-3, with D hard to call. Trimming stripped 8 bases from V and 2 bases from J, with 11 bases between. Germline V lookup: CDR1 MGHDK, CDR2 SYGVNS. The CDR3 totals 13 residues.

The gene calls are TRBV11-3 and TRBJ2-7; TRBD1 matches at 12 bases. After removal of 3 bases from V and 5 bases from J, the junction contained 5 bases not matched to a gene. This CDR3 is built from 15 residues. Germline V gene sequence: CDR1 SGHNT, CDR2 YENEEA. The CDR3 sequence is CASSLRGTGGNEQYF. The CDR3, as DNA: TGTGCCAGCAGCTTGCGCGGGACAGGGGGCAACGAGCAGTACTTC.

V is TRBV30 and J is TRBJ2-5, with D possibly TRBD2 on 5 matching bases. The V end lost 1 base, the J end lost 2 bases, and 8 bases lay between the germline ends. The CDR3 covers 13 residues. Germline V gene lookup returns CDR1 GTSNPN and CDR2 SVGIG (reference sequence). The CDR3 DNA is TGTGCCTGGAGTGGACTACTTCAAGAGACCCAGTACTTC. Translating it yields CAWSGLLQETQYF.

J is TRBJ2-1 and V is TRBV29-1; D may correspond to TRBD1 or TRBD2 (5 bases each). The CDR3 runs 13 residues. Germline V gene lookup returns CDR1 SQVTM and CDR2 ANQGSEA. Trimming shortened V by 4 bases and J by 9 bases, and 16 bases separated the two germline ends. CDR3 nucleotides: TGCAGCGTTGCTAGCACCGAGAGGGGTGAGCAGTTCTTC. Amino acid sequence: CSVASTERGEQFF.